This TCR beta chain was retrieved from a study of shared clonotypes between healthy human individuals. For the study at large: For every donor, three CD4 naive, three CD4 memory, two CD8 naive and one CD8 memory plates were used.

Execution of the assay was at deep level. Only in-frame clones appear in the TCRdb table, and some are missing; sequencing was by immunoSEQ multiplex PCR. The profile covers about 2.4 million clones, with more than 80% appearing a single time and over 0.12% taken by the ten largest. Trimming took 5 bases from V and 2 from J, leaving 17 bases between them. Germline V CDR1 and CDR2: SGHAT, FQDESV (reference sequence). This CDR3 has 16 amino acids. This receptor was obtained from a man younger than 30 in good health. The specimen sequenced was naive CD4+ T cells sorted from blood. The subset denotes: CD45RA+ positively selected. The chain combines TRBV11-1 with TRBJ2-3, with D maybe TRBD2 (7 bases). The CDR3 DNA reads TGTGCCAGCAGCCAATCGTCGGGGGGCCTCACAGATACGCAGTATTTT. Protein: CASSQSSGGLTDTQYF.